The rows below give T cell receptor beta chains drawn from one sample of a study of T cell changes during pregnancy in multiple sclerosis. TCRdb keeps only in-frame clones here, not all; method: immunoSEQ multiplex PCR. The sample records about 99,000 clones, approximately 95% being singletons. Sample: peripheral blood, taken after pregnancy. The receptors stem from a female donor with multiple sclerosis, enrolled in a pregnancy study. The CDR3 runs from the conserved cysteine through the conserved F or W. D genes are given only for firm matches. Not every row has a clone size; where given, it reads once, few, many or a size class.

size: -; V: TRBV4-2; J: TRBJ2-1; D: TRBD2; DNA: TGTGCCAGCAACGCCGGGACTAGCGGCTTCAATGAGCAGTTCTTC; CDR3: CASNAGTSGFNEQFF
size: -; V: TRBV6-1; J: TRBJ1-2; D: -; DNA: TGTGCCAGCAGTGAGGAGGGATCCGGTGGCTACACCTTC; CDR3: CASSEEGSGGYTF
size: -; V: TRBV7-9; J: TRBJ1-1; D: TRBD1; DNA: TGTGCCAGCAGCCCGCTGTACGGACAGGGAGAAAACACTGAAGCTTTCTTT; CDR3: CASSPLYGQGENTEAFF
size: -; V: TRBV4-3; J: TRBJ2-7; D: -; DNA: TGCGCCAGCAGCCAACATACAGGGATTCAGAACGAGCAGTACTTC; CDR3: CASSQHTGIQNEQYF
size: -; V: TRBV18; J: TRBJ2-7; D: -; DNA: TGTGCCAGCTCACCCTCCACAGTCGGCGAGCAGTACTTC; CDR3: CASSPSTVGEQYF
size: -; V: TRBV7-2; J: TRBJ2-7; D: TRBD2; DNA: TGTGCCAGCAGTAAACCGGGACTAGCGCCTTTCTTC; CDR3: CASSKPGLAPFF
size: -; V: TRBV20-1; J: TRBJ1-2; D: -; DNA: TGCAGTGCTAGAGCAGGGAAGGGCTACACCTTC; CDR3: CSARAGKGYTF
size: few; V: TRBV6-4; J: TRBJ2-1; D: TRBD2; DNA: TGTGCCAGCAGCGAATCCGGGACTAGACCCAATGAGCAGTTCTTC; CDR3: CASSESGTRPNEQFF
size: -; V: TRBV27; J: TRBJ2-1; D: TRBD1; DNA: TGTGCCAGCAGTTTATATGTGGGGACAGGATTGAATGAGCAGTTCTTC; CDR3: CASSLYVGTGLNEQFF
size: -; V: TRBV2; J: TRBJ2-7; D: -; DNA: TGTGCCAGCAGTTCTCGACAGATGGTCGAGCAGTACTTC; CDR3: CASSSRQMVEQYF
size: few; V: TRBV19; J: TRBJ1-1; D: TRBD1; DNA: TGTGCCAGTGGATGGGACAGCTCCAACACTGAAGCTTTCTTT; CDR3: CASGWDSSNTEAFF
size: -; V: TRBV29-1; J: TRBJ2-2; D: -; DNA: TGCAGCGTTGGCCCAGGGGCAGGGAACACCGGGGAGCTGTTTTTT; CDR3: CSVGPGAGNTGELFF
size: once; V: TRBV6-1; J: TRBJ2-5; D: -; DNA: TGTGCCAGCAGTGAAAGTGTGGCTGATTACCAAGAGACCCAGTACTTC; CDR3: CASSESVADYQETQYF
size: -; V: TRBV7-9; J: TRBJ2-1; D: -; DNA: TGTGCCAGCAGCCCCTCCGGGATCCCCTACAATGAGCAGTTCTTC; CDR3: CASSPSGIPYNEQFF
size: -; V: TRBV28; J: TRBJ2-7; D: TRBD1; DNA: TGTGCCAGCAGGCCTAGGGACAGCGAGTACGAGCAGTACTTC; CDR3: CASRPRDSEYEQYF
size: -; V: TRBV27; J: TRBJ2-3; D: -; DNA: TGTGCCAGCAGTACCCTCCGGGACTGGGGTTTAACAGATACGCAGTATTTT; CDR3: CASSTLRDWGLTDTQYF
size: -; V: TRBV29-1; J: TRBJ1-1; D: -; DNA: TGCAGCGTTGAAGGCGAGAGGTACACTGAAGCTTTCTTT; CDR3: CSVEGERYTEAFF
size: -; V: TRBV19; J: TRBJ2-7; D: -; DNA: TGTGCCAGTAGTATAGGGTTGAGGGCAGGATTAACCTACGAGCAGTACTTC; CDR3: CASSIGLRAGLTYEQYF
size: -; V: TRBV27; J: TRBJ2-2; D: -; DNA: TGTGCCAGCAGTTTTCAGGGGAACACCGGGGAGCTGTTTTTT; CDR3: CASSFQGNTGELFF
size: -; V: TRBV19; J: TRBJ2-2; D: TRBD2; DNA: TGTGCCAGCAGGACTAGCGGGAGGAACACCGGGGAGCTGTTTTTT; CDR3: CASRTSGRNTGELFF
size: -; V: TRBV29-1; J: TRBJ1-5; D: -; DNA: TGCAGCGTTTCTTCCGCCCCCGGAGGCAATCAGCCCCAGCATTTT; CDR3: CSVSSAPGGNQPQHF
size: -; V: TRBV28; J: TRBJ2-7; D: -; DNA: TGTGCCAGTGTACGGGACAAGCCGTACGAGCAGTACTTC; CDR3: CASVRDKPYEQYF
size: -; V: TRBV19; J: TRBJ2-1; D: TRBD2; DNA: TGTGCCAGTAGCTTAGCGGGAGGGTCCTACAATGAGCAGTTCTTC; CDR3: CASSLAGGSYNEQFF
size: -; V: TRBV7-6; J: TRBJ2-6; D: -; DNA: TGTGCCAGCAGCTTAGCACGGGCAGCGACTATAGATTCTGGGGCCAACGTCCTGACTTTC; CDR3: CASSLARAATIDSGANVLTF
size: -; V: TRBV19; J: TRBJ1-1; D: -; DNA: TGTGCCAGTAGTATGGGGGGGGACCCTGAAGCTTTCTTT; CDR3: CASSMGGDPEAFF
size: once; V: TRBV5-4; J: TRBJ1-2; D: -; DNA: TGTGCCAGCAGCGCCCGGGAGGGCTATGGCTACACCTTC; CDR3: CASSAREGYGYTF
size: -; V: TRBV19; J: TRBJ2-1; D: TRBD2; DNA: TGTGCCAGTAGTATTTTAGGGACTAGCGGGAGGGTTGAGCAGTTCTTC; CDR3: CASSILGTSGRVEQFF
size: -; V: TRBV29-1; J: TRBJ2-1; D: -; DNA: TGCAGCGGACAGGTCAGCTCCTACAATGAGCAGTTCTTC; CDR3: CSGQVSSYNEQFF
size: -; V: TRBV11-2; J: TRBJ1-1; D: TRBD1; DNA: TGTGCCAGCAGCTCTTTACAGGGGGCCCCTGAAGCTTTCTTT; CDR3: CASSSLQGAPEAFF
size: -; V: TRBV14; J: TRBJ2-1; D: TRBD1; DNA: TGTGCCAGCAGCCTGATGAGACAGGGGGCGGGCAATGAGCAGTTCTTC; CDR3: CASSLMRQGAGNEQFF
size: -; V: TRBV28; J: TRBJ1-5; D: -; DNA: TGTGCCAGCAGACACCAGGGGTACGATCAGCCCCAGCATTTT; CDR3: CASRHQGYDQPQHF
size: -; V: TRBV7-6; J: TRBJ2-1; D: TRBD2; DNA: TGTGCCAGCAGCTTAGGTCGGACTAGCGGAGGGCTGTTCTTC; CDR3: CASSLGRTSGGLFF
size: -; V: TRBV5-1; J: TRBJ2-5; D: TRBD1; DNA: TGCGCCAGCAGCACGCAAAGGACAGGGGGCAGAGAGACCCAGTACTTC; CDR3: CASSTQRTGGRETQYF
size: -; V: TRBV5-1; J: TRBJ1-1; D: -; DNA: TGCGCCAGCAGCGAGCCCGGGAACACTGAAGCTTTCTTT; CDR3: CASSEPGNTEAFF
size: -; V: TRBV28; J: TRBJ1-3; D: TRBD1; DNA: TGTGCCAGCAGTTCTGCCGGGACAGGGGAGAACACCATATATTTT; CDR3: CASSSAGTGENTIYF
size: -; V: TRBV5-6; J: TRBJ2-7; D: TRBD1; DNA: TGTGCCAGCAGCCACACAGGGGTCGAGCAGTACTTC; CDR3: CASSHTGVEQYF
size: once; V: TRBV15; J: TRBJ2-7; D: TRBD2; DNA: TGTGCCACCAGCAGCCTCCCTGGGCGGGAGGGCAAAGTTGAATACGAGCAGTACTTC; CDR3: CATSSLPGREGKVEYEQYF
size: -; V: TRBV11-2; J: TRBJ2-1; D: TRBD2; DNA: TGTGCCAGCAGCTTAGGGACTAGCGGGTATAATGAGCAGTTCTTC; CDR3: CASSLGTSGYNEQFF
size: -; V: TRBV19; J: TRBJ2-2; D: TRBD1; DNA: TGTGCCAGTAGTCCCCGACAGGGCAGGACCGGGGAGCTGTTTTTT; CDR3: CASSPRQGRTGELFF
size: -; V: TRBV6-6; J: TRBJ2-5; D: TRBD1; DNA: TGTGCCAGCAGTCGACAGGGGGCCCTACAAGAGACCCAGTACTTC; CDR3: CASSRQGALQETQYF
size: -; V: TRBV6-5; J: TRBJ2-3; D: TRBD1; DNA: TGTGCCAGCAGCCTGTCCCGGGACAGGTCAGATACGCAGTATTTT; CDR3: CASSLSRDRSDTQYF
size: -; V: TRBV30; J: TRBJ2-4; D: TRBD2; DNA: TGTGCCTGGAGTCTTCTGACTAGCGGGACCAAAAACATTCAGTACTTC; CDR3: CAWSLLTSGTKNIQYF
size: -; V: TRBV5-1; J: TRBJ2-7; D: TRBD1; DNA: TGCGCCAGCAGCGAGGACAGGGGAAGGGGCGAGCAGTACTTC; CDR3: CASSEDRGRGEQYF
size: -; V: TRBV6-6; J: TRBJ1-1; D: -; DNA: TGTGCCACCCTCTCCGTGTTTAACACTGAAGCTTTCTTT; CDR3: CATLSVFNTEAFF
size: -; V: TRBV7-9; J: TRBJ2-5; D: -; DNA: TGTGCCAGCAGCCCCGCAAGCGGCCAAGAGACCCAGTACTTC; CDR3: CASSPASGQETQYF
size: -; V: TRBV10-2; J: TRBJ2-1; D: TRBD2; DNA: TGCGCCAGCCTCTCACCGGGACTAGCGGGAGTCGGGGGTTTATACAATGAGCAGTTCTTC; CDR3: CASLSPGLAGVGGLYNEQFF
size: -; V: TRBV19; J: TRBJ2-1; D: TRBD2; DNA: TGTGCCAGTAGTATAGGGGAGGGGTATGAGCAGTTCTTC; CDR3: CASSIGEGYEQFF
size: few; V: TRBV19; J: TRBJ1-2; D: -; DNA: TGTGCCAGTAGTATAGATCCCCGTAATGGCTACACCTTC; CDR3: CASSIDPRNGYTF
size: -; V: TRBV7-9; J: TRBJ2-2; D: -; DNA: TGTGCCAGCAGCGGGGCGGTAGCGGATAACACCGGGGAGCTGTTTTTT; CDR3: CASSGAVADNTGELFF
size: -; V: TRBV27; J: TRBJ2-7; D: -; DNA: TGTGCCAGCAGTCCGGACTCAGCCTACGAGCAGTACTTC; CDR3: CASSPDSAYEQYF
size: -; V: TRBV4-1; J: TRBJ2-1; D: -; DNA: TGCGCCAGCAGCCAAGGGGACCCGGGAGATGAGCAGTTCTTC; CDR3: CASSQGDPGDEQFF
size: -; V: TRBV27; J: TRBJ2-2; D: -; DNA: TGTGCCAGCAGTTTATCGCGGACATTCACCGGGGAGCTGTTTTTT; CDR3: CASSLSRTFTGELFF
size: -; V: TRBV19; J: TRBJ2-7; D: TRBD2; DNA: TGTGCCAACCTAGCGGAGGAGCAGTACTTC; CDR3: CANLAEEQYF
size: -; V: TRBV27; J: TRBJ1-5; D: -; DNA: TGTGCCAGCAGCTCCTACGCGGGGCCCCAGCATTTT; CDR3: CASSSYAGPQHF
size: -; V: TRBV19; J: TRBJ1-1; D: -; DNA: TGTGCCAGTAGTAGAACAGGGTTGGGTCTGGCTTTCTTT; CDR3: CASSRTGLGLAFF
size: -; V: TRBV5-1; J: TRBJ2-7; D: -; DNA: TGCGCCAGCAGCTTGGAGGCCAGGGTCGACGAGCAGTACTTC; CDR3: CASSLEARVDEQYF
size: -; V: TRBV5-1; J: TRBJ2-7; D: TRBD2; DNA: TGCGCCAGCTCGACCGGGACTAGCGGACCTCATATCTCCTACGAGCAGTACTTC; CDR3: CASSTGTSGPHISYEQYF
size: -; V: TRBV14; J: TRBJ1-1; D: -; DNA: TGTGCCAGCAGCCTTAGACCGGGGAACACTGAAGCTTTCTTT; CDR3: CASSLRPGNTEAFF
size: -; V: TRBV7-9; J: TRBJ1-1; D: -; DNA: TGTGCCAGCAGCTTAGTCCTCGGCGGGGCTGAAGCTTTCTTT; CDR3: CASSLVLGGAEAFF
size: -; V: TRBV6-1; J: TRBJ2-6; D: -; DNA: TGTGCCAGCAGTGCAAAAGGGTTGGCAGGGCGGGGATCTGGGGCCAACGTCCTGACTTTC; CDR3: CASSAKGLAGRGSGANVLTF